One and the same sample provided the 13 T cell receptor beta chains below, sequenced in a study of T cell responses to AZD1222 COVID-19 vaccine. Profiling relied on immunoSEQ multiplex PCR, and the TCRdb table lists in-frame clones only, not all of them. The data hold 100,000 to 150,000 clones, with around nine tenths observed a single time. The sample here was peripheral blood, taken on day 0 of AZD1222 vaccination. Receptors originate from an adult in good health.

V and J are TRBV9 and TRBJ2-3; D remains ambiguous. With 0 bases removed from V and 6 bases from J, the gap between germline ends came to 14 bases. The CDR3 has 15 residues. Germline CDR1 SGDLS, CDR2 YYNGEE. CDR3 residues: CASSVGGLRPDTQYF. CDR3 bases: TGTGCCAGCAGCGTAGGTGGCCTCCGTCCCGATACGCAGTATTTT.

The chain uses TRBV2 and TRBJ2-5; no clear D. Trimming cost V 4 bases and J 5 bases, with 11 bases left between them. Per germline, CDR1 SNHLY and CDR2 FYNNEI. CDR3 length equals 13 residues. The chain's CDR3 is CASSAHRRETQYF. The DNA of the CDR3 is TGTGCCAGCAGTGCACACCGCAGGGAGACCCAGTACTTC.

The rearrangement uses TRBV10-2 and TRBJ1-4; no reliable D call. Germline CDR1 WSHSY, CDR2 SAAADI. The CDR3 has 13 amino acids. Trimming cost V 5 bases and J 11 bases, with 15 bases left between them. Here the CDR3 reads CASSRDSLAKLFF. The CDR3 coding sequence is TGCGCCAGCAGTCGGGATTCCCTGGCTAAACTGTTTTTT.

This sequence joins TRBV2 and TRBJ1-2; 7 positions match TRBD1. The CDR3 loop spans 12 amino acids. Germline V gene lookup returns CDR1 SNHLY and CDR2 FYNNEI. With 5 bases clipped from V and 8 bases from J, the junction kept 5 bases outside the gene matches. The CDR3 DNA follows: TGTGCCAGCAGTACAGGGGAGAGGGGCTACACCTTC. This codes for CASSTGERGYTF.

The chain carries TRBV27 and TRBJ1-2; maybe TRBD1 (5 bases). The CDR3 consists of 13 residues. V was shortened by 5 bases and J by 3 bases, with 10 bases between the two germline ends. Looked up from germline, CDR1 is MNHEY and CDR2 is SMNVEV (reference sequence). CDR3 sequence: CASSGGTYYGYTF. The CDR3 region has the DNA TGTGCCAGCAGTGGTGGGACCTACTATGGCTACACCTTC.

V usage is TRBV9 and J usage is TRBJ2-6; D remains unclear. Trimming removed 2 bases at V and 4 bases at J, with 13 bases between. Germline loops: CDR1 SGDLS, CDR2 YYNGEE. This CDR3 comprises 16 residues. The CDR3 sequence: CASSVIVGLGANVLTF. CDR3 bases: TGTGCCAGCAGCGTTATCGTTGGCTTGGGGGCCAACGTCCTGACTTTC. Supplemented by reference TRBV9 and TRBJ2-6, the full variable domain reads DSGVTQTPKHLITATGQRVTLRCSPRSGDLSVYWYQQSLDQGLQFLIQYYNGEERAKGNILERFSAQQFPDLHSELNLSSLELGDSALYFCASSVIVGLGANVLTFGAGSRLTVL.

There are a few counts of this clone. The chain links TRBV10-1 to TRBJ2-7, with D tentatively TRBD2 (5 bases). With 7 bases removed from V and 5 bases from J, the gap between germline ends came to 15 bases. Germline V gives CDR1 WNHNN, CDR2 SYGVQD (reference sequence). The CDR3 loop spans 13 amino acids. The chain's CDR3 is CASNKTPRDEQYF. The CDR3 DNA reads as TGCGCCAGCAACAAGACCCCGAGGGACGAGCAGTACTTC.

J is TRBJ2-3 and V is TRBV2; D gene uncertain. Germline V gene data show CDR1 as SNHLY and CDR2 as FYNNEI. The CDR3 runs to 13 residues. The V end was cut by 3 bases, the J end by 1 base, with 5 bases between. This CDR3 is CASSDPRTDTQYF. The CDR3 DNA follows: TGTGCCAGCAGTGATCCCCGCACAGATACGCAGTATTTT.

J is TRBJ1-5 and V is TRBV7-6; no clear D. CDR1 and CDR2 from the germline V gene are SGHVS and FNYEAQ. V lost 2 bases and J 2 bases, leaving 13 bases between the germline ends. There are 16 residues in the CDR3. CDR3 residues: CASSLTGIPGNQPQHF. The CDR3 bases are TGTGCCAGCAGCTTAACGGGGATTCCAGGCAATCAGCCCCAGCATTTT.

The chain has TRBV20-1 and TRBJ1-1, with D possibly TRBD1 on 5 matching bases. CDR1 is DFQATT and CDR2 is SNEGSKA in the germline V gene (reference sequence). V lost 4 bases and J lost 7, with 10 bases in between. This CDR3 comprises 11 residues. The DNA of the CDR3 is TGCAGTGCTACACCGACAGTTGAAGCTTTCTTT. This sequence encodes CSATPTVEAFF.

This chain links TRBV5-1 with TRBJ2-3; D unclear. CDR3 length: 14 residues. V lost 1 base, J lost 1 base, and 7 bases lay in between. Germline values: CDR1 SGHRS, CDR2 YFSETQ. The CDR3 protein is CASSLSSGTDTQYF. In nucleotides, the CDR3 is TGCGCCAGCAGCTTGTCCAGCGGCACAGATACGCAGTATTTT.

With regard to this clone: Other DNA variants within this sample encode the same CDR3. The V and J genes are TRBV3-1 (or the pseudogene TRBV3-2) and TRBJ1-3; D is ambiguous. CDR1 LGHDT and CDR2 YNNKEL come from the germline V gene (reference sequence). The CDR3 loop spans 12 amino acids. V was pared by 4 bases and J by 4 bases, with 5 bases between. The DNA for the CDR3 is TGTGCCAGCAGCCTTGGCGGAAACACCATATATTTT. This translates into CASSLGGNTIYF.

This chain links TRBV5-1 with TRBJ2-7; D is perhaps TRBD1 (6 bases). There are 15 residues in the CDR3. V dropped 2 bases and J dropped 4 bases, with 16 bases sitting between them. Per the germline V gene, CDR1 is SGHRS and CDR2 is YFSETQ. CDR3 loop: CASSLYGTPSYEQYF. CDR3 in DNA: TGCGCCAGCAGCTTATACGGGACACCCTCGTACGAGCAGTACTTC.